This T cell receptor beta chain originates from a study of control samples from healthy donors and cancer patients. The table came from immunoSEQ multiplex PCR; TCRdb's copy has only in-frame clones and leaves some out. The table has roughly 140,000 clones, more than 85% seen once; the top ten hold more than 2%. The ends lost 4 bases at V and 1 base at J; junction bases unmatched: 4. Germline V gene sequence: CDR1 SGHRS, CDR2 YFSETQ. The CDR3 covers 14 residues. The clonotype originates from a man aged 45-65 years in good health. Specimen: blood. This chain connects TRBV5-1 to TRBJ1-1; 7 bases align to TRBD1. The CDR3 DNA reads as TGCGCCAGCAGCCGGGGGACAGAGAACACTGAAGCTTTCTTT. It is translated as CASSRGTENTEAFF. Using reference TRBV5-1 and TRBJ1-1 for the parts outside the CDR3, the full variable domain is KAGVTQTPRYLIKTRGQQVTLSCSPISGHRSVSWYQQTPGQGLQFLFEYFSETQRNKGNFPGRFSGRQFSNSRSEMNVSTLELGDSALYLCASSRGTENTEAFFGQGTRLTVV.